This TCR beta chain emerged from a study of Ad26.COV2.S vaccination and SARS-CoV-2 variants. Method: immunoSEQ multiplex PCR; TCRdb's copy keeps in-frame clones and lacks some. The sample has fewer than 300,000 clones; approximately 87% are singletons. Treatment indicated: some 20 received Ad26.COV2.S at low or high dose, single or two shots; about 5 received placebo; per-sample allocation not given. Day 63 following the first vaccine or placebo injection was when the samples were taken. Ad26.COV2.S expressed prefusion-stabilized spike from the original Wuhan strain. Material: peripheral blood, obtained in a trial of Ad26.COV2.S vaccine versus placebo. This sequence originates from a person between 18 and 65 years old who received the Ad26.COV2.S COVID-19 vaccine or a placebo.

Here the CDR3 reads CASSLTGNEKLFF. In DNA form, the CDR3 reads TGTGCCAGCAGCTTGACGGGTAACGAAAAACTGTTTTTT. This rearrangement joins TRBV11-2 to TRBJ1-4, with D uncertain. The germline gives CDR1 SGHAT, CDR2 FQNNGV. Between the trimmed V and J ends, which lost 3 bases and 8 bases, there was a span of 10 bases. There are 13 residues in the CDR3.